This is a list of T cell receptor beta chains from one sample in a study of T cell responses to AZD1222 COVID-19 vaccine. Libraries were prepared by immunoSEQ multiplex PCR; TCRdb keeps only in-frame clonotypes and omits some of them. The sample yields tens of thousands of clones, around 90% seen once. The sample was peripheral blood, taken on day 0 of AZD1222 vaccination. The origin of the receptors is an adult in good health. Both conserved end residues are part of each CDR3. The D gene is left open where the match is weak. Expanded clones get a size class; other rows say once, few or many, or leave the size out.

16	TRBJ1-3	.	TRBV18	.	CASSPLEGSAGNTIYF	TGTGCCAGCTCACCCCTTGAGGGTTCGGCTGGAAACACCATATATTTT
16	TRBJ2-1	.	TRBV24-1	.	CATSDSQGGSYNEQFF	TGTGCCACCAGTGATTCGCAGGGTGGGTCCTACAATGAGCAGTTCTTC
18	TRBJ2-5	.	TRBV21-1	.	CASSRRPNPGPRGETQYF	TGTGCCAGCAGCCGAAGGCCAAATCCGGGACCCCGGGGAGAGACCCAGTACTTC
14	TRBJ1-2	.	TRBV19	.	CASSIGAGADGYTF	TGTGCCAGTAGTATAGGGGCAGGGGCTGACGGCTACACCTTC
16	TRBJ1-4	.	TRBV5-1	once	CASSPEGLGLSEKLFF	TGCGCCAGCAGCCCCGAGGGGCTAGGGCTAAGTGAAAAACTGTTTTTT
17	TRBJ2-5	TRBD2	TRBV19	medium-sized	CASSPRLAGVGQETQYF	TGTGCCAGTAGTCCACGACTAGCGGGGGTCGGCCAAGAGACCCAGTACTTC
17	TRBJ1-6	.	TRBV3-1/TRBV3-2	.	CASSPVRFGSYNSPLHF	TGTGCCAGCAGCCCGGTCAGGTTTGGCTCCTATAATTCACCCCTCCACTTT
16	TRBJ1-5	.	TRBV18	once	CASSPVGARSNQPQHF	TGTGCCAGCTCACCAGTGGGGGCGCGGAGCAATCAGCCCCAGCATTTT
9	TRBJ1-1	.	TRBV7-2	.	CASSLEAFF	TGTGCCAGCAGCTTAGAAGCTTTCTTT
17	TRBJ2-3	TRBD2	TRBV19	.	CASSRTSGGAFTDTQYF	TGTGCCAGTAGTCGGACTAGCGGGGGCGCTTTCACAGATACGCAGTATTTT
15	TRBJ1-5	.	TRBV6-2/TRBV6-3	.	CASSYLVSRNQPQHF	TGTGCCAGCAGTTATCTTGTCAGCCGCAATCAGCCCCAGCATTTT
15	TRBJ1-1	.	TRBV6-5	.	CASSPRGRTAFEAFF	TGTGCCAGCTCCCCGCGGGGCCGAACTGCATTTGAAGCTTTCTTT
18	TRBJ2-3	.	TRBV7-9	.	CASSLISGTRPGTDTQYF	TGTGCCAGCAGCTTAATCTCCGGGACCCGCCCAGGCACAGATACGCAGTATTTT
16	TRBJ2-7	.	TRBV7-2	.	CASRPSAGHPPGEQYF	TGTGCCAGCAGACCTTCAGCCGGACACCCCCCTGGCGAGCAGTACTTC
13	TRBJ1-1	TRBD1	TRBV19	once	CASRRQGNTEAFF	TGTGCCAGTAGAAGACAGGGTAACACTGAAGCTTTCTTT
16	TRBJ2-7	TRBD1	TRBV6-2/TRBV6-3	once	CASSYPHSGQQDEQYF	TGTGCCAGCAGTTACCCACACTCGGGACAGCAAGACGAGCAGTACTTC
14	TRBJ1-6	.	TRBV5-4	.	CASTLPGIGSPLHF	TGTGCCAGCACCCTTCCGGGAATTGGTTCACCCCTCCACTTT
11	TRBJ2-7	.	TRBV7-8	.	CASSPSYEQYF	TGTGCCAGCAGCCCAAGCTACGAGCAGTACTTC
14	TRBJ1-1	.	TRBV5-1	.	CASSPGGLNTEAFF	TGCGCCAGCAGCCCGGGAGGACTAAACACTGAAGCTTTCTTT
13	TRBJ2-4	TRBD2	TRBV2	.	CASSGLALNIQYF	TGTGCCAGCTCGGGACTAGCTTTAAACATTCAGTACTTC
14	TRBJ2-3	.	TRBV9	.	CASSEAASTDTQYF	TGTGCCAGCAGCGAGGCGGCTAGCACAGATACGCAGTATTTT
15	TRBJ2-7	.	TRBV3-1/TRBV3-2	.	CASSPGASGSYEQYF	TGTGCCAGCAGTCCAGGGGCTAGCGGATCCTACGAGCAGTACTTC
13	TRBJ1-2	.	TRBV28	.	CASTLRVNYGYTF	TGTGCCAGCACCTTGAGAGTTAACTATGGCTACACCTTC
15	TRBJ1-5	.	TRBV6-6	.	CASSGHRNSNQPQHF	TGTGCCAGCAGCGGGCATCGAAATAGCAATCAGCCCCAGCATTTT
11	TRBJ1-2	.	TRBV9	.	CASSSIYGYTF	TGTGCCAGCAGCTCAATATATGGCTACACCTTC
22	TRBJ1-6	TRBD1	TRBV14	.	CASRARDRRYLAPLIDNSPLHF	TGTGCCAGCCGCGCCCGGGACAGACGATACCTAGCTCCGTTAATCGATAATTCACCCCTCCACTTT
15	TRBJ2-7	TRBD1	TRBV6-6	.	CASTPGQSYSYEQYF	TGTGCCAGCACCCCGGGACAGTCCTACTCCTACGAGCAGTACTTC
17	TRBJ2-3	.	TRBV9	.	CASSVENGGGPADTQYF	TGTGCCAGCAGCGTAGAAAATGGGGGGGGCCCCGCAGATACGCAGTATTTT
13	TRBJ2-1	.	TRBV5-1	.	CASAAGKNNEQFF	TGCGCCAGCGCGGCCGGAAAAAACAATGAGCAGTTCTTC
15	TRBJ1-1	.	TRBV18	.	CASSPREGGLAEAFF	TGTGCCAGCTCACCCAGGGAGGGAGGGCTCGCTGAAGCTTTCTTT
17	TRBJ2-7	.	TRBV11-2	.	CASSLGGYGGLSYEQYF	TGTGCCAGCAGCTTAGGAGGTTACGGAGGCCTCTCCTACGAGCAGTACTTC
13	TRBJ2-7	.	TRBV6-6	.	CAIQGPTAREQYF	TGTGCCATTCAGGGACCAACGGCACGCGAGCAGTACTTC
14	TRBJ2-2	.	TRBV7-2	.	CASSQDGGSGELFF	TGTGCCAGCAGCCAGGACGGAGGCTCCGGGGAGCTGTTTTTT
11	TRBJ2-7	.	TRBV5-4	once	CASSDGWEQYF	TGTGCCAGCAGCGATGGCTGGGAGCAGTACTTC
13	TRBJ1-4	.	TRBV29-1	.	CSVERGTNEKLFF	TGCAGCGTAGAGCGGGGAACTAATGAAAAACTGTTTTTT
15	TRBJ1-2	.	TRBV6-5	.	CASSPSGGRNYGYTF	TGTGCCAGCAGCCCCAGCGGGGGGCGCAACTATGGCTACACCTTC
11	TRBJ2-2	.	TRBV24-1	.	CATRGAGELFF	TGTGCCACCAGAGGGGCCGGGGAGCTGTTTTTT
14	TRBJ1-5	TRBD1	TRBV2	.	CASSDWDRAQPQHF	TGTGCCAGCAGTGATTGGGACAGGGCACAGCCCCAGCATTTT
13	TRBJ1-5	.	TRBV6-5	.	CASRAQGLGPQHF	TGTGCCAGCAGGGCACAGGGCCTCGGGCCCCAGCATTTT
16	TRBJ1-5	TRBD1	TRBV2	.	CASRGQVGGSNQPQHF	TGTGCCAGCAGGGGACAGGTGGGAGGAAGCAATCAGCCCCAGCATTTT
12	TRBJ2-7	.	TRBV7-2	.	CASSLVPYEQYF	TGTGCCAGCAGCTTAGTTCCCTACGAGCAGTACTTC
18	TRBJ2-7	.	TRBV21-1	.	CASSRGPGGTFYSYEQYF	TGTGCCAGCAGCAGGGGACCCGGGGGTACTTTCTACTCCTACGAGCAGTACTTC
12	TRBJ1-4	.	TRBV6-5	.	CASTGLNEKLFF	TGTGCCAGTACAGGTCTGAATGAAAAACTGTTTTTT
13	TRBJ1-3	.	TRBV30	.	CAQQATSGNTIYF	TGTGCCCAACAGGCAACAAGTGGAAACACCATATATTTT
13	TRBJ1-1	.	TRBV2	.	CASSRGFSTEAFF	TGTGCCAGCAGCCGGGGGTTTTCCACTGAAGCTTTCTTT
14	TRBJ1-6	.	TRBV19	.	CASSPPGYSSPLHF	TGTGCCAGTAGTCCCCCGGGATATAGTTCACCCCTCCACTTT